These 16 T cell receptor beta chains share one sample of origin, sequenced in a study of T cells in Graves' hyperthyroidism and ophthalmopathy (dated by TCRdb to the late 2010s). The library was generated by multiplex PCR. Sequencing relied on an Illumina HiSeq 2000. TCR beta CDR3 regions were amplified from RNA transcripts. The TCR CDR3 was subjected to a first round of RT-PCR using the HTBI primer set and the Qiagen OneStep RT-PCR kit. The public reads were reanalyzed by TCRdb: fastp trimming at Q25, MiXCR alignment, in-frame beta chains only. CDR3 protein duplicates are merged, each entry listing the most common genes and DNA. In this sample the table shows about 400,000 distinct CDR3 sequences, about 15% of which occur a single time. The ten largest make up around 20% of the sample. Sequencing was done on a sample of blood. These receptors originate from a woman in her twenties or thirties with Graves' ophthalmopathy.

This chain connects TRBV20-1 to TRBJ1-6, with 12 positions matching TRBD1. In germline, CDR1 is DFQATT, CDR2 SNEGSKA (reference sequence). V dropped 6 bases and J dropped 9; count of bases not matched to a gene: 6. CDR3 size: 14 residues. The CDR3 DNA reads as TGCAGTGCCCCAAAGGGACAGGGGGCTTCACCCCTCCACTTT. It translates to CSAPKGQGASPLHF.

This clonotype was detected many times. The J gene is TRBJ2-2, the V gene TRBV11-3, with D possibly called TRBD1 or TRBD2 (6 bases each). Germline CDR1 and CDR2: SGHNT and YENEEA. The CDR3 runs 16 residues. The V end lost 5 bases, the J end lost 0 bases, and 13 bases lay between the germline ends. The CDR3 here is CASSPGGRTNTGELFF. CDR3 in DNA: TGTGCCAGCAGCCCCGGGGGCAGAACGAACACCGGGGAGCTGTTTTTT. Looking up the rest from reference TRBV11-3 and TRBJ2-2 gives the full variable domain: EAGVVQSPRYKIIEKKQPVAFWCNPISGHNTLYWYLQNLGQGPELLIRYENEEAVDDSQLPKDRFSAERLKGVDSTLKIQPAELGDSAVYLCASSPGGRTNTGELFFGEGSRLTVL.

As to this clonotype: The conserved closing phenylalanine or tryptophan is absent in this CDR3, likely reflecting a read error. V gene TRBV9 combines with J gene TRBJ2-7, with D uncertain. This CDR3 is 14 amino acids long. The ends were cut back, 0 bases at V and 2 bases at J, with 9 bases in the middle. In germline, CDR1 is SGDLS, CDR2 YYNGEE. The CDR3 DNA reads TGTGCCAGCAGCGTAGATCCGTCAGCCTACGAGCAGTACCTC. This sequence encodes CASSVDPSAYEQYL.

This clonotype was detected many times. V and J are TRBV2 and TRBJ1-2; D is ambiguous. V was clipped by 8 bases and J by 0 bases, with 13 bases between them. Germline V gene lookup returns CDR1 SNHLY and CDR2 FYNNEI. The CDR3 is 14 residues long. The CDR3 sequence: CASLRGLANYGYTF. The CDR3 DNA sequence: TGTGCCAGCCTTCGGGGTTTAGCTAACTATGGCTACACCTTC.

A few counts support this clonotype. The chain links TRBV7-3 to TRBJ2-3, with 11 bases aligning to TRBD2. Germline CDR1 is SGHTA and CDR2 is FQGTGA. CDR3 length: 18 residues. Losses at the gene ends were 3 bases for V and 2 bases for J; bases not matched to a gene: 10. CDR3 nucleotide sequence: TGTGCCAGCAGCTTTAGTCCCTTAGCGGGGGGGCCCACAGATACGCAGTATTTT. Its protein is CASSFSPLAGGPTDTQYF.

This clonotype was seen many times. The chain carries TRBV20-1 and TRBJ2-2; TRBD2 agrees at 9 bases. The CDR3 is 19 amino acids. Germline V lookup: CDR1 DFQATT, CDR2 SNEGSKA (reference sequence). The J segment lost 1 base and the V segment lost 0 bases, leaving 12 bases of the junction unmatched. CDR3 protein: CSARDWRTSDHRNTGELFF. CDR3 bases: TGCAGTGCTAGAGACTGGAGGACTAGCGACCATAGGAACACCGGGGAGCTGTTTTTT.

This clonotype was found many times. V gene TRBV18 combines with J gene TRBJ2-3; the D gene is possibly TRBD1 (5 bases). This CDR3 spans 12 amino acids. Germline values: CDR1 KGHSH, CDR2 LQKENI. Trimming cost V 7 bases and J 4 bases, with 9 bases left between them. CDR3 DNA sequence: TGTGCCAGCTTTCAGGGCGCAGATACGCAGTATTTT. Its protein is CASFQGADTQYF.

This clonotype was counted a few times. A much larger clone lies one base from this, so it may be a read error. The chain employs TRBV28 and TRBJ2-3; D call uncertain. Germline loops: CDR1 MDHEN, CDR2 SYDVKM. CDR3 length equals 17 residues. The CDR3 DNA follows: TGTGCCAGCAGCCCCCCTCCGGCCCCAAAAAGCACAGATACGCAGTGTTTT. Its translation: CASSPPPAPKSTDTQCF.

Only a few counts were recorded for this clonotype. V usage is TRBV10-2 and J usage is TRBJ1-5; D gene unclear. The CDR3 has 15 amino acids. CDR1 and CDR2 (germline): WSHSY, SAAADI. Trimming removed 7 bases from V and 5 bases from J, with 18 bases in between. The CDR3: CASNGRGRLDQPQHF. The CDR3 DNA follows: TGCGCCAGCAATGGCCGCGGGCGGTTGGATCAGCCCCAGCATTTT.

This clonotype was seen at least ten times. The chain uses TRBV7-9 and TRBJ2-3, with 8 positions matching TRBD2. Germline V gene data show CDR1 as SEHNR and CDR2 as FQNEAQ (reference sequence). The V segment lost 5 bases and the J segment 3 bases; nucleotides outside the gene matches: 10. The CDR3 sequence is 16 residues long. The CDR3 loop is CASSVSAGEGTDTQYF. CDR3 DNA sequence: TGTGCCAGCAGCGTTTCAGCGGGGGAGGGGACAGATACGCAGTATTTT.

This clonotype was detected ten times or more. This chain joins TRBV6-1 and TRBJ2-5, with 9 positions matching TRBD1. The CDR3 is 15 amino acids. V trimming: 5 bases; J trimming: 5 bases; junction bases outside the gene matches: 9. Germline V CDR1 and CDR2: MNHNS, SASEGT. The chain's CDR3 is CASSSPGQGRETQYF. CDR3 coding DNA: TGTGCCAGCAGTTCCCCCGGACAGGGGAGGGAGACCCAGTACTTC.

This chain uses TRBV28 with TRBJ1-2; weak D call: TRBD1 (6 bases). Germline values: CDR1 MDHEN, CDR2 SYDVKM. Deletions cut 4 bases from V and 0 bases from J, with 15 bases between. The length of the CDR3 is 16 residues. CDR3 amino acids: CASSSESTGTNYGYTF. CDR3 coding DNA: TGTGCCAGCAGTTCTGAATCGACAGGTACTAACTATGGCTACACCTTC.

This clonotype occurred a few times. The J gene is TRBJ2-2, the V gene TRBV6-1; D may be TRBD2 (6 bases). CDR3 length equals 14 residues. Germline CDR1 is MNHNS and CDR2 is SASEGT. The V end lost 7 bases, the J end lost 0 bases, and 9 bases lay between the germline ends. The CDR3 is CASMRGSNTGELFF. For the CDR3, the DNA is TGTGCCAGCATGCGGGGTTCGAACACCGGGGAGCTGTTTTTT.

This clonotype was detected many times. The gene calls are TRBV10-3 and TRBJ2-7; 7 nucleotides align to TRBD2. Per the germline V gene, CDR1 is ENHRY and CDR2 is SYGVKD. V shed 8 bases and J 5 bases; nucleotides not matched to a gene: 9. CDR3 length: 13 amino acids. DNA for the CDR3: TGTGCCATCGAATCCCAGCGGGGAGACGAGCAGTACTTC. Encoded protein: CAIESQRGDEQYF.

This clonotype has ten or more counts. The chain employs TRBV24-1 and TRBJ2-5, with D perhaps TRBD1 (5 bases). This CDR3 has 17 residues. Per the germline V gene, CDR1 is KGHDR and CDR2 is SFDVKD. V was shortened by 3 bases and J by 1 base, with 17 bases between the two germline ends. CDR3 loop: CATSDVNDLDTQETQYF. The CDR3 DNA sequence: TGTGCCACCAGTGATGTGAACGACCTGGACACCCAAGAGACCCAGTACTTC.

This clonotype has ten or more counts. The chain is built from TRBV27 and TRBJ2-1; a possible D gene is TRBD2 (6 bases). V lost 3 bases to trimming and J lost 3 bases, with 15 bases between them. From germline, CDR1 is MNHEY and CDR2 SMNVEV (reference sequence). CDR3 length: 16 residues. The CDR3 DNA reads as TGTGCCAGCAGTTTGGGGACTTTTTTTTTCTACAATGAGCAGTTCTTC. Its translation is CASSLGTFFFYNEQFF.